This T cell receptor (beta chain) was captured in a study of lymphopenia after photon versus proton radiotherapy. Only in-frame clones appear in the TCRdb table, and some are missing; sequencing was by immunoSEQ multiplex PCR. This sample has approximately 23,000 clones, with around 89% found just once. The CDR3 loop spans 14 amino acids. CDR1 is LNHNV, CDR2 YYDKDF, per germline (reference sequence). V lost 4 bases, J lost 0 bases, and 0 bases stayed unmatched. The rearrangement links TRBV15 to TRBJ1-5, with 7 positions matching TRBD1. The source material was peripheral blood, sampled from a patient treated with proton-based radiotherapy. The source of this sequence is a man older than 75 with esophageal cancer. The CDR3 sequence is CATSKGASNQPQHF. For the CDR3, the DNA is TGTGCCACCAGCAAGGGGGCTAGCAATCAGCCCCAGCATTTT.